The 16 T cell receptor beta chains below all came from one sample that was sequenced in a study of blood T cell repertoires in COVID-19. The repertoire was sequenced with immunoSEQ multiplex PCR; TCRdb's copy has only in-frame clones and lacks some. The sample shows about 65,000 clones, approximately 80% of them seen only once. Specimen: peripheral blood. These receptors were collected from a man older than 75 with acute or convalescent COVID-19.

V and J are TRBV5-6 and TRBJ1-4; tentatively, D is TRBD1 (5 bases). This CDR3 spans 12 amino acids. Trimming cost V 3 bases and J 5 bases, with 5 bases left between them. From germline, CDR1 is SGHDT and CDR2 YYEEEE. CDR3 sequence: CASSSGNEKLFF. In nucleotides, the CDR3 is TGTGCCAGCAGCTCAGGGAATGAAAAACTGTTTTTT.

The chain carries TRBV9 and TRBJ1-6; TRBD1 is a possible D gene (6 bases). The V gene's germline CDR1 is SGDLS and CDR2 YYNGEE. CDR3 length: 16 residues. Written as DNA, the CDR3 is TGTGCTTCGGACAGCGGGGTAGTCTCCTATAATTCACCCCTCCACTTT. Its translation: CASDSGVVSYNSPLHF.

This chain connects TRBV6-1 to TRBJ1-5, with 11 positions matching TRBD1. This CDR3 is built from 19 residues. V shed 4 bases and J 0 bases; nucleotides not matched to a gene: 11. Germline CDR1 is MNHNS and CDR2 is SASEGT. CDR3 coding DNA: TGTGCCAGCAGTGCAGAAAGGGACAGGGGGTTCTATAGCAATCAGCCCCAGCATTTT. Translated, it gives CASSAERDRGFYSNQPQHF.

The chain carries TRBV18 and TRBJ2-7, with D possibly TRBD2 on 6 matching bases. This CDR3 spans 16 amino acids. V was clipped by 3 bases and J by 0 bases, with 15 bases between them. Germline-derived CDR1 and CDR2 are KGHSH and LQKENI. The CDR3 spells CASSPRVAEHSYEQYF. CDR3 bases: TGTGCCAGCTCACCCAGGGTAGCGGAACACTCCTACGAGCAGTACTTC.

The chain joins TRBV30 to TRBJ2-7; 7 bases line up with TRBD2. CDR1 is GTSNPN and CDR2 is SVGIG in the germline V gene (reference sequence). Trimming removed 0 bases from V and 5 bases from J; junction bases left unmatched: 7. The CDR3 runs to 14 residues. The CDR3 DNA follows: TGTGCCTGGAGTGTACGAAAGCGGGGTCACGAGCAGTACTTC. Encoded protein: CAWSVRKRGHEQYF.

This clone was picked up a small number of times. This chain links TRBV3-1 (or the pseudogene TRBV3-2) with TRBJ1-2, with TRBD1 matching over 7 bases. Germline-derived CDR1 and CDR2 are LGHDT and YNNKEL (reference sequence). The V segment lost 0 bases and the J segment 5 bases; nucleotides outside the gene matches: 9. The CDR3 has 16 residues. The CDR3 DNA is TGTGCCAGCAGCCAAGACAACCGACAGGGTTTTTATGGCTACACCTTC. Translated, it gives CASSQDNRQGFYGYTF.

The rearrangement uses TRBV2 and TRBJ2-2; 9 nucleotides align to TRBD1. V lost 8 bases to trimming and J lost 7 bases; unmatched junction nucleotides: 8. The CDR3 has 14 residues. Germline V CDR1 and CDR2: SNHLY, FYNNEI. CDR3 sequence (DNA): TGTGCCAGCCAGGGACAGGGATCAGGCGGGGAGCTGTTTTTT. Protein product: CASQGQGSGGELFF.

This clone appeared once. The chain has TRBV2 and TRBJ1-2; 10 bases agree with TRBD1. CDR1 is SNHLY, CDR2 FYNNEI, per germline. V shed 8 bases, J shed 8 bases, and the junction held 8 bases outside the gene matches. The CDR3 extends over 13 amino acids. As DNA, the CDR3 is TGTGCCAGCGTCACGACAGGGGGCGGCGGCTACACCTTC. Protein sequence: CASVTTGGGGYTF.

This chain connects TRBV3-1 (or the pseudogene TRBV3-2) to TRBJ2-7; 12 bases align to TRBD2. The CDR3 extends over 15 amino acids. Germline V gene lookup returns CDR1 LGHDT and CDR2 YNNKEL (reference sequence). The J segment lost 3 bases and the V segment lost 6 bases, leaving 6 bases of the junction unmatched. The CDR3 coding sequence is TGTGCCAGCAGGCGAACTAGCGGGGGGCACTACGAGCAGTACTTC. It encodes CASRRTSGGHYEQYF.

Note on this clone: This specimen includes other DNA sequences encoding the same CDR3. The V gene is TRBV2, the J gene TRBJ2-5, with 8 bases fitting TRBD1. The CDR3 has 15 amino acids. Trimming at V came to 4 bases and at J to 5 bases, leaving 9 bases not matched to a gene. CDR1 and CDR2 from the germline V gene are SNHLY and FYNNEI. CDR3 loop: CASSGGQGWGETQYF. The CDR3 bases are TGTGCCAGCAGTGGTGGACAGGGCTGGGGGGAGACCCAGTACTTC.

V gene TRBV19 combines with J gene TRBJ2-1; 12 nucleotides line up with TRBD2. Trimming cost V 4 bases and J 7 bases; bases outside gene matches: 11. Germline V gene data show CDR1 as LNHDA and CDR2 as SQIVND (reference sequence). The CDR3 is 17 residues long. Here the CDR3 DNA reads TGTGCCAGTAGTACCTCTAGCGGGGGGGTGAGTTGGAATGAGCAGTTCTTC. Encoded protein: CASSTSSGGVSWNEQFF.

The V and J genes are TRBV7-8 and TRBJ2-7; weak D call: TRBD1 (6 bases). Trimming pared 1 base from V and 3 bases from J, leaving 13 bases between. Germline CDR1 is SGHVS and CDR2 is FQNEAQ. This CDR3 region has 15 residues. The CDR3 here is CASSLGTAEGYEQYF. The CDR3 DNA reads TGTGCCAGCAGCTTAGGGACAGCCGAAGGCTACGAGCAGTACTTC.

The chain has TRBV11-2 and TRBJ2-1; the match to TRBD1 covers 7 bases. CDR3 length equals 15 residues. Germline assignment: CDR1 SGHAT and CDR2 FQNNGV. The V segment lost 3 bases and the J segment 4 bases; nucleotides outside the gene matches: 6. In nucleotides, the CDR3 is TGTGCCAGCAGCTTTGATAGGGACAGTTACAATGAGCAGTTCTTC. It is translated as CASSFDRDSYNEQFF.

The rearrangement links TRBV11-2 to TRBJ1-4; the match to TRBD1 covers 9 bases. Germline V gene lookup returns CDR1 SGHAT and CDR2 FQNNGV. V lost 4 bases and J lost 5; bases outside the gene matches: 8. This CDR3 region has 16 residues. The chain's CDR3 is CASSWGGQGENEKLFF. CDR3 coding DNA: TGTGCCAGCAGCTGGGGGGGACAGGGCGAAAATGAAAAACTGTTTTTT.

The rearrangement joins TRBV28 to TRBJ1-5, with a possible D match to TRBD1 (6 bases). This CDR3 has 16 residues. Germline V lookup: CDR1 MDHEN, CDR2 SYDVKM. Trimming removed 2 bases from V and 5 bases from J, with 16 bases in between. CDR3: CASSLAGSGGDQPQHF. The CDR3 nucleotides read TGTGCCAGCAGTTTAGCAGGCTCGGGGGGCGATCAGCCCCAGCATTTT.

The CDR3 here is CASRRTSGTDTGELFF. CDR3 in DNA: TGCGCCAGCAGAAGGACTAGCGGGACCGACACCGGGGAGCTGTTTTTT. V and J are TRBV5-1 and TRBJ2-2; 12 bases fit TRBD2. The CDR3 spans 16 residues. V was pared by 5 bases and J by 3 bases, with 5 bases of the junction left unmatched. Germline values: CDR1 SGHRS, CDR2 YFSETQ.